This T cell receptor (beta chain) was obtained from a study of T cells in localized non-small cell lung cancer. Between the trimmed V and J ends, which lost 8 bases and 1 base, there was a span of 14 bases. The CDR3 has 14 amino acids. Per the germline V gene, CDR1 is MNHNY and CDR2 is SVGAGI (reference sequence). The table came from immunoSEQ multiplex PCR; TCRdb's copy has only in-frame clones and leaves some out. The repertoire has some 52,000 clones, around 82% of them found once; the top ten carry roughly 4.9%. This TCR came from a woman aged 40-70 years with stage II lung adenocarcinoma. The sequencing here drew on PBMCs, taken before any cancer treatment. The chain carries TRBV6-6 and TRBJ1-1, with a possible D match to TRBD1 (5 bases). CDR3 sequence (DNA): TGTGCCAGCGGAGAGGGGTTGGGGAACACTGAAGCTTTCTTT. Translating it yields CASGEGLGNTEAFF.